This record concerns one T cell receptor beta chain sequence. This record belongs to a study of cytomegalovirus exposure and HLA in healthy donors. Trimming took 4 bases from V and 4 from J, leaving 14 bases between them. Germline V gene data show CDR1 as SGHDT and CDR2 as YYEEEE. The CDR3 is made up of 14 amino acids. The PCR used 60 Vbeta and 13 Jbeta primers. The data were produced by immunoSEQ multiplex PCR, yet TCRdb's version contains in-frame clones alone and is incomplete. The data contain under 200,000 clones, approximately 81% of them seen just once; the ten biggest clones take up 1.9%. The TCR comes from a man in his late teens or twenties in good health and CMV-seronegative. V and J are TRBV5-6 and TRBJ1-2; D unresolved. The sequenced sample was PBMCs. This CDR3 reads CASSTRGDPYGYTF. The DNA for the CDR3 is TGTGCCAGCAGCACCCGTGGAGACCCCTATGGCTACACCTTC.